This TCR beta chain was sequenced in a study of blood T cell repertoires in COVID-19. Some clones are missing from TCRdb's copy, which holds only in-frame ones; the method was immunoSEQ multiplex PCR. The table has around 250,000 clones, more than 75% seen once. Recruits, aged roughly 18 to 95 years, lived in roughly 22 US areas. Germline V CDR1 and CDR2: LGHDT, YNNKEL (reference sequence). J was trimmed by 2 bases and V by 3 bases; bases with no gene match: 6. CDR3 length equals 16 residues. Sequenced input: PBMCs or T cells enriched from blood (not recorded which). This TCR derives from a woman between 45 and 65 years old who had recovered from COVID-19. The chain combines TRBV3-1 (or the pseudogene TRBV3-2) with TRBJ2-4; 8 nucleotides match TRBD2. The CDR3 is CASSHTSGRTKNIQYF. The CDR3 nucleotides are TGTGCCAGCAGCCATACCAGCGGGAGAACCAAAAACATTCAGTACTTC.